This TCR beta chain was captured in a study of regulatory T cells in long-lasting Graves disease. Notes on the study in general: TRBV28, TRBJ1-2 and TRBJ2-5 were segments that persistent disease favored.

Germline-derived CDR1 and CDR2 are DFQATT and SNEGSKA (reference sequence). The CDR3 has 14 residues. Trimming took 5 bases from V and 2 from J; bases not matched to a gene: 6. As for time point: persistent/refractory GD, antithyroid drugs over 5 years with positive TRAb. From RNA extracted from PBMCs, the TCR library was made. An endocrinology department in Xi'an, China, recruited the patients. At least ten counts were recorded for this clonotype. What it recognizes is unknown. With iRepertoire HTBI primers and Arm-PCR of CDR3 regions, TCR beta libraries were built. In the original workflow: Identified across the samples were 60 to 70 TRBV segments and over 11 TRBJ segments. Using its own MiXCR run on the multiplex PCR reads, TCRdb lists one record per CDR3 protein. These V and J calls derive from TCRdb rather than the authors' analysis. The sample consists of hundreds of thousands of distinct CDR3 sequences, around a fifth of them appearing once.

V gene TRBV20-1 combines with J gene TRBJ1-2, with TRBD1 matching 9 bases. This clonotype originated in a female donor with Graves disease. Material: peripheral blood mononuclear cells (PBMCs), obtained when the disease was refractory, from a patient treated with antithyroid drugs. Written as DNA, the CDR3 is TGCAGTGCTCGATGGACAGGGGAGAACTATGGCTACACCTTC. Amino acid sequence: CSARWTGENYGYTF.